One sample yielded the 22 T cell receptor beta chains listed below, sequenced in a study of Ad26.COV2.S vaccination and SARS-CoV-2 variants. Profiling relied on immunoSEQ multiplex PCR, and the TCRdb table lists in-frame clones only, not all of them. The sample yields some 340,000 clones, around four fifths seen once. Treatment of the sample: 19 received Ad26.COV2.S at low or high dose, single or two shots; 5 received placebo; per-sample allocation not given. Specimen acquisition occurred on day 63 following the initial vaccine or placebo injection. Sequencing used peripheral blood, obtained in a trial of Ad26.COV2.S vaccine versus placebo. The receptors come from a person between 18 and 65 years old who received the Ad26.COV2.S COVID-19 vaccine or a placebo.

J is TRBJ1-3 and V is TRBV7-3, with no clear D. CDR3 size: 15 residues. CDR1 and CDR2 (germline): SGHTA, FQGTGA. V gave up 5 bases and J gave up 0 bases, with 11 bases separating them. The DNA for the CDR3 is TGTGCCAGCAGCCTCAATTTGGGCTCTGGAAACACCATATATTTT. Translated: CASSLNLGSGNTIYF. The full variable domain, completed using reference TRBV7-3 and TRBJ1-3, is GAGVSQTPSNKVTEKGKYVELRCDPISGHTALYWYRQSLGQGPEFLIYFQGTGAADDSGLPNDRFFAVRPEGSVSTLKIQRTERGDSAVYLCASSLNLGSGNTIYFGEGSWLTVV.

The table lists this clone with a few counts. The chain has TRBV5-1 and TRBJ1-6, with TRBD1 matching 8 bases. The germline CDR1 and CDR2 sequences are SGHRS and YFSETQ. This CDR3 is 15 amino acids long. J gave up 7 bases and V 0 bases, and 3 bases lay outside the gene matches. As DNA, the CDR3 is TGCGCCAGCAGCTTGGGACAGGGGCTAAATTCACCCCTCCACTTT. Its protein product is CASSLGQGLNSPLHF.

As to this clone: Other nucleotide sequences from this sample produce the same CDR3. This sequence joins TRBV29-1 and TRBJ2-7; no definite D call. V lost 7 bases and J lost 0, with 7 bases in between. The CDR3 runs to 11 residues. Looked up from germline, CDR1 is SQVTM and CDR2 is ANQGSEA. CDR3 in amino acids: CSAGDSYEQYF. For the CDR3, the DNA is TGCAGCGCTGGGGACTCCTACGAGCAGTACTTC.

The CDR3 loop is CASSFRTEPFSGNTIYF. CDR3 DNA sequence: TGTGCCAGCAGCTTCCGGACCGAACCTTTCTCTGGAAACACCATATATTTT. The chain joins TRBV7-2 to TRBJ1-3; no firm D call. Trimming removed 3 bases at V and 0 bases at J, with 15 bases between. The V gene's germline CDR1 is SGHTA and CDR2 FQGNSA. This CDR3 has 17 residues.

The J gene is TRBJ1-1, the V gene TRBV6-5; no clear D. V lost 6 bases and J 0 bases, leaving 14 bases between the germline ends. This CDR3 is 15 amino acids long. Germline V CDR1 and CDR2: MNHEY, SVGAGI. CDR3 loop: CASRVDGAMNTEAFF. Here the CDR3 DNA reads TGTGCCAGCAGGGTGGACGGAGCAATGAACACTGAAGCTTTCTTT.

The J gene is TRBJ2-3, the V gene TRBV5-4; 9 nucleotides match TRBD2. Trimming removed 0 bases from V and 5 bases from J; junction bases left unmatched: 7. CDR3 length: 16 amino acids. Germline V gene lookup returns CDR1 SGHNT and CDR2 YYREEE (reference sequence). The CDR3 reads CASSLVLAGFRDTQYF. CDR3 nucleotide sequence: TGTGCCAGCAGCTTGGTCCTAGCGGGGTTTCGAGATACGCAGTATTTT.

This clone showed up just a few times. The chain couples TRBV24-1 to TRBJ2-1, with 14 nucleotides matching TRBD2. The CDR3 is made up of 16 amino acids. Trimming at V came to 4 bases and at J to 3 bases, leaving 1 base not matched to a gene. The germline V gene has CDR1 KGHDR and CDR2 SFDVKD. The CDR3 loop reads CATSEGTSGGYNEQFF. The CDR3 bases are TGTGCCACCAGTGAGGGGACTAGCGGGGGCTACAATGAGCAGTTCTTC.

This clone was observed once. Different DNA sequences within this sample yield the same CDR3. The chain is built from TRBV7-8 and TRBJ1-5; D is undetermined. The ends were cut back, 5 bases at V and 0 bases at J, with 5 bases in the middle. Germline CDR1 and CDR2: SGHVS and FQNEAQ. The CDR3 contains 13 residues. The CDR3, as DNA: TGTGCCAGCAGCCTAGATAGCAATCAGCCCCAGCATTTT. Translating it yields CASSLDSNQPQHF. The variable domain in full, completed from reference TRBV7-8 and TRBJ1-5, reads GAGVSQSPRYKVAKRGQDVALRCDPISGHVSLFWYQQALGQGPEFLTYFQNEAQLDKSGLPSDRFFAERPEGSVSTLKIQRTQQEDSAVYLCASSLDSNQPQHFGDGTRLSIL.

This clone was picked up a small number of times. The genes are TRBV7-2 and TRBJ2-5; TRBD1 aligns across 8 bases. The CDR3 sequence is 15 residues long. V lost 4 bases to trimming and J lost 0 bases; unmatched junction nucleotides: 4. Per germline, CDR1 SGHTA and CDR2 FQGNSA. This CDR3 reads CASSWGQVYQETQYF. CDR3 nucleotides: TGTGCCAGCAGCTGGGGACAGGTCTACCAAGAGACCCAGTACTTC.

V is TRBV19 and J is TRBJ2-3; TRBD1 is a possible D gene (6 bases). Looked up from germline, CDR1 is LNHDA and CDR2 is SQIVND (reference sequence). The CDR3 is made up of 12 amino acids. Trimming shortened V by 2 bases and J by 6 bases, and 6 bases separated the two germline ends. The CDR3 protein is CASSITGDTQYF. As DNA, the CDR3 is TGTGCCAGTAGTATAACAGGGGATACGCAGTATTTT. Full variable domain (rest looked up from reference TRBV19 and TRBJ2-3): DGGITQSPKYLFRKEGQNVTLSCEQNLNHDAMYWYRQDPGQGLRLIYYSQIVNDFQKGDIAEGYSVSREKKESFPLTVTSAQKNPTAFYLCASSITGDTQYFGPGTRLTVL.

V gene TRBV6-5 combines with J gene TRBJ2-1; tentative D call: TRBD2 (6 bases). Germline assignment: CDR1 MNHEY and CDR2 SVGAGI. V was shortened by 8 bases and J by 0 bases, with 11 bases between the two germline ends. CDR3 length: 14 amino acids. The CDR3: CASSAGSSYNEQFF. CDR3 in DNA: TGTGCCAGCTCGGCGGGGAGCTCCTACAATGAGCAGTTCTTC.

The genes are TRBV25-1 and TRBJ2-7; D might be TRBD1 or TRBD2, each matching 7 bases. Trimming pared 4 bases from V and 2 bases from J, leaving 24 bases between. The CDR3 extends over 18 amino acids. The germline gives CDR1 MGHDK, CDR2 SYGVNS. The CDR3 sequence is CASSGGGEHDRVAYEQYF. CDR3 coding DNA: TGTGCCAGCAGTGGTGGGGGGGAACACGACAGGGTTGCCTACGAGCAGTACTTC.

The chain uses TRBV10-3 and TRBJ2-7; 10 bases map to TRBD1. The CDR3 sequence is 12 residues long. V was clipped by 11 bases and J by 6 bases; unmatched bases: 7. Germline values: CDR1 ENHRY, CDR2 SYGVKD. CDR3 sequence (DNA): TGTGCCGTTATGACAGGGGGCGGCGAGCAGTACTTC. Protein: CAVMTGGGEQYF.

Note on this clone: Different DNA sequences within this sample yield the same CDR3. CDR3 nucleotides: TGTGCCAGTAGTATAGTAGGAGGGGGCGAGCAGTTCTTC. Translating gives CASSIVGGGEQFF. The V call is TRBV19, the J call TRBJ2-1; D might be TRBD1 (7 bases). The CDR3 is 13 residues long. The V end was cut by 1 base, the J end by 10 bases, with 11 bases between. Germline V gives CDR1 LNHDA, CDR2 SQIVND (reference sequence).

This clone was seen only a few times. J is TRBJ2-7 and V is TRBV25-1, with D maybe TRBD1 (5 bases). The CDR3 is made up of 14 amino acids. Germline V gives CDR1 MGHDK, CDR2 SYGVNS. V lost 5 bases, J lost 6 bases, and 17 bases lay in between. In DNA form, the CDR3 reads TGTGCCAGCAGTTACCAGGGCTCGTACGCCGAGCAGTACTTC. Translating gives CASSYQGSYAEQYF.

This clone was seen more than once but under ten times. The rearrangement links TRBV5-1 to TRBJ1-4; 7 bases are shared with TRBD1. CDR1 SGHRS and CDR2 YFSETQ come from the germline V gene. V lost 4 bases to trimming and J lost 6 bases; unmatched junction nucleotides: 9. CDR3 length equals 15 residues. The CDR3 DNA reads TGCGCCAGCAGCGAATCCGGGACAGTCGATGAAAAACTGTTTTTT. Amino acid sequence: CASSESGTVDEKLFF.

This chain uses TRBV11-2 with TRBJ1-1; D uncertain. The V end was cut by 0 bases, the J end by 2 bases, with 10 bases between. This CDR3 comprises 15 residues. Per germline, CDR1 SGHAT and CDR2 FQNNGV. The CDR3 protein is CASSLDLAANTEAFF. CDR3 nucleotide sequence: TGTGCCAGCAGCTTAGATCTCGCAGCCAACACTGAAGCTTTCTTT.

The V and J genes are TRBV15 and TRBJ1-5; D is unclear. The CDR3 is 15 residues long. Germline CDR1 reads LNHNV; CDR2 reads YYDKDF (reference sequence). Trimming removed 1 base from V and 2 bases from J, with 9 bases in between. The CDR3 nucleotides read TGTGCCACCAGCAGAGCCTCGTATGGCAATCAGCCCCAGCATTTT. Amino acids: CATSRASYGNQPQHF.

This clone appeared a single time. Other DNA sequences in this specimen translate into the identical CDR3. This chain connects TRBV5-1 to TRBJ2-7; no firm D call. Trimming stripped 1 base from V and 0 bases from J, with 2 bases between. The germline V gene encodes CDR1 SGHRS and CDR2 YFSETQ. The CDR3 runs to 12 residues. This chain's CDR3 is CASSLPSYEQYF. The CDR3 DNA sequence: TGCGCCAGCAGCTTGCCCTCCTACGAGCAGTACTTC.

DNA for the CDR3: TGCAGTGCAGTAGGGGGCTATGGCTACACCTTC. Residues: CSAVGGYGYTF. The rearrangement joins TRBV20-1 to TRBJ1-2; D perhaps matches TRBD1 (6 bases). This CDR3 spans 11 amino acids. From germline, CDR1 is DFQATT and CDR2 SNEGSKA (reference sequence). Trimming stripped 6 bases from V and 4 bases from J, with 9 bases between.

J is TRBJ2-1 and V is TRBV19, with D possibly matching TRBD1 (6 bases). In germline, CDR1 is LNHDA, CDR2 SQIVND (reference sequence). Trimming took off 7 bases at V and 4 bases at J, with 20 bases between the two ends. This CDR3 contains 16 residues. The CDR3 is CASTSLGGTLYNEQFF. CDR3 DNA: TGTGCCAGTACCTCCCTTGGGGGCACCCTTTACAATGAGCAGTTCTTC.

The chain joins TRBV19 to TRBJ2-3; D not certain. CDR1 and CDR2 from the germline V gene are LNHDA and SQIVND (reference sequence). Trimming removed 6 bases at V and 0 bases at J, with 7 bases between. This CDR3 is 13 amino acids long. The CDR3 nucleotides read TGTGCCAGTAGGGTGGTAAGCACAGATACGCAGTATTTT. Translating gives CASRVVSTDTQYF.